The T cell receptor (beta chain) described here comes from a study of shared clonotypes between healthy human individuals. Study-level points and caveats: Limited genetic and exposure-history diversity came from having few donors.

The study used 80 million to 100 million PBMCs per unsorted sample for genomic DNA. The germline V and J ends were trimmed by 3 bases and 7 bases, with 12 bases remaining between them. The CDR3 consists of 13 residues. CDR1 SQVTM and CDR2 ANQGSEA come from the germline V gene. To note about this clone: What it binds is not known.

Study processing details: Quality scores were absent from the junction-only immunoSEQ sequences, so filtering differed. Clones were sequenced by immunoSEQ multiplex PCR, and TCRdb holds only the in-frame ones, with some missing. V and J calls and clone size are copied from that table; D and trimming were computed from the DNA. There are 400,000 to 600,000 clones in the sample; more than 75% occur only once, and less than 15% lies in the top ten. The clonotype was recovered from a woman aged 35 to 49 in good health. Some clones in this sample may be carry-over from other donors' samples. Sequencing input: PBMCs. The V and J genes are TRBV29-1 and TRBJ2-2; D could derive from TRBD1 or TRBD2 (5 bases each). CDR3 residues: CSVDSERGGELFF. CDR3 bases: TGCAGCGTTGACTCGGAGAGGGGCGGGGAGCTGTTTTTT.